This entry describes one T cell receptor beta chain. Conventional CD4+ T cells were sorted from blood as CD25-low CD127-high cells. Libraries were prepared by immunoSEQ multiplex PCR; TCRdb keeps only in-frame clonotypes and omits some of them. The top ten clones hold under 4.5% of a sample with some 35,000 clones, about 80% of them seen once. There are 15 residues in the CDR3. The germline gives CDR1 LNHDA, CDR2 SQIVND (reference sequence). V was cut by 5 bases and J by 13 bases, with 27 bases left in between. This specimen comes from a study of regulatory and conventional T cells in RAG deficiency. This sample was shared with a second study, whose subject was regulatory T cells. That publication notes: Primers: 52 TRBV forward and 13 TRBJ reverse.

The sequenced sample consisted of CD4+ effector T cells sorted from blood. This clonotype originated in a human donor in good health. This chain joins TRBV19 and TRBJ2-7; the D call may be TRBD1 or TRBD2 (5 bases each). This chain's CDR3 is CASSPPGTGLRAPYF. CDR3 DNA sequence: TGTGCCAGTAGTCCTCCCGGGACCGGGCTACGAGCACCATACTTC. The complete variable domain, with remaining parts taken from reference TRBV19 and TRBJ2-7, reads DGGITQSPKYLFRKEGQNVTLSCEQNLNHDAMYWYRQDPGQGLRLIYYSQIVNDFQKGDIAEGYSVSREKKESFPLTVTSAQKNPTAFYLCASSPPGTGLRAPYFGPGTRLTVT.